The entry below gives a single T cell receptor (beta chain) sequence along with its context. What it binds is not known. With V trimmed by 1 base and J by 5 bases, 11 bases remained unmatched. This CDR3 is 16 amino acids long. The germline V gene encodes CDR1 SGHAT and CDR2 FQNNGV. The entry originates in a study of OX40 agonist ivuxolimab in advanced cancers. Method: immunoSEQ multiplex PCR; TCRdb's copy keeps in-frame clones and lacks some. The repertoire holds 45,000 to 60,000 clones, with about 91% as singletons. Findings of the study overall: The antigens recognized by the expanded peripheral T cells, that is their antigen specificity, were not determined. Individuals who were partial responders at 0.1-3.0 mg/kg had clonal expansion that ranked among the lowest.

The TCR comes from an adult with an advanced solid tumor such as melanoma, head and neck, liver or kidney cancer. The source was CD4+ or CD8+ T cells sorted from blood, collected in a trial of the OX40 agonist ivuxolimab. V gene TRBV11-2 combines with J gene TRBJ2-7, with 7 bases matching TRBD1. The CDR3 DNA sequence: TGTGCCAGCAGCTTAGGCCACAGGGGCGCCATGGACGAGCAGTACTTC. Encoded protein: CASSLGHRGAMDEQYF.